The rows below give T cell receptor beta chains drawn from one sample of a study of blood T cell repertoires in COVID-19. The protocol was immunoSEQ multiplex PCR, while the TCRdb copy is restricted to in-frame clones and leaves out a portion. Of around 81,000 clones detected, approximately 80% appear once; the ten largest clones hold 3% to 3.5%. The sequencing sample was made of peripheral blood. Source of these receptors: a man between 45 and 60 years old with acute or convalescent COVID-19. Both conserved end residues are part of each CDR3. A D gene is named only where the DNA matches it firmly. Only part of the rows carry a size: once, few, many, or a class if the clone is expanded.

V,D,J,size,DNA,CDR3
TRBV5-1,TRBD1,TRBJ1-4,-,TGCGCCAGCAGCGCCGGGACAGGGGGCGAAAAACTGTTTTTT,CASSAGTGGEKLFF
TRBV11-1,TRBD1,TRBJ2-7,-,TGTGCCAGCAGCTTAGCAGGGGGCAATCTGGACGAGCAGTACTTC,CASSLAGGNLDEQYF
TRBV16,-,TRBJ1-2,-,TGTGCCAGCAGCCAATGGGGGGTTAACTATGGCTACACCTTC,CASSQWGVNYGYTF
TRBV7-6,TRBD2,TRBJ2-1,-,TGTGCCAGCAGCTTGGGACTAGCGAACGATGAGCAGTTCTTC,CASSLGLANDEQFF
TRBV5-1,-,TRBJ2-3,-,TGCGCCAGCAGCAGAGGGATTACAGATACGCAGTATTTT,CASSRGITDTQYF
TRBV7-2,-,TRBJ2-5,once,TGTGCCAGCAGCTTATTCGGCGGGGTGGGCCAAGAGACCCAGTACTTC,CASSLFGGVGQETQYF
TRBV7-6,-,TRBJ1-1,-,TGTGCCAGCAGCCAGAGAGGGGGCACTGAAGCTTTCTTT,CASSQRGGTEAFF
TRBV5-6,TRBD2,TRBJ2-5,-,TGTGCCAGCAGCCAAACACTAGCGGGCGGGGAGACCCAGTACTTC,CASSQTLAGGETQYF
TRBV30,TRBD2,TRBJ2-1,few,TGTGCCTGGACCAGCGGGGGGACTGTCGGTGAGCAGTTCTTC,CAWTSGGTVGEQFF
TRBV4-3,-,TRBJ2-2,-,TGCGCCAGCAGCCAAGGGCAGAACACCGGGGAGCTGTTTTTT,CASSQGQNTGELFF
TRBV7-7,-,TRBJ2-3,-,TGTGCCAGCAGCTTAGAAGTTGGCTCCACAGATACGCAGTATTTT,CASSLEVGSTDTQYF
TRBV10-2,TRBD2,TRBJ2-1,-,TGCGCCAGCAGACCTTACCTAGCGGCCAATGACAATGAGCAGTTCTTC,CASRPYLAANDNEQFF
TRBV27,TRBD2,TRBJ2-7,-,TGTGCCAGCAGTTTATGGGAGGGGTACGAGCAGTACTTC,CASSLWEGYEQYF
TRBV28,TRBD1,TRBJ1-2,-,TGTGCCAGCAGGACCGGGACAGGGAACTATGGCTACACCTTC,CASRTGTGNYGYTF
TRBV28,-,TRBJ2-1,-,TGTGCCAGCAGTCTCAGGGTTGGGCAGTTCTTC,CASSLRVGQFF
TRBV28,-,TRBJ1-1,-,TGTGCCAGCAGAAAGTTTGCGCGGGAAGCTTTCTTT,CASRKFAREAFF
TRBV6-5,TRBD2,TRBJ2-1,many,TGTGCCAGCAGCTCAACCGGGACTAGCTCCAATGAGCAGTTCTTC,CASSSTGTSSNEQFF
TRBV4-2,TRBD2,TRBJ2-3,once,TGTGCCAGCAGGCACGCCGGACTAGCGGGAGGGCCTAAAGATACGCAGTATTTT,CASRHAGLAGGPKDTQYF
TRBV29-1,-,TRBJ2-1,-,TGCAGCGTTGGTGTTCGGGCTAGCTCCTTCTTC,CSVGVRASSFF
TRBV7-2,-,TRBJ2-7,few,TGTGCCAGCAGCTCCCAGGGGAATAGGAACGAGCAGTACTTC,CASSSQGNRNEQYF
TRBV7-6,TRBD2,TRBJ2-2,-,TGTGCCAGCAGCCCTGAGCGGGGGGACACCGGGGAGCTGTTTTTT,CASSPERGDTGELFF
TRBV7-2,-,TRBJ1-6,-,TGTGCCAGCAGCTTAGACGGAGGGGGGGGTTCACCCCTCCACTTT,CASSLDGGGGSPLHF
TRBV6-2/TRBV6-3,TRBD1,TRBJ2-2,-,TGTGCCAGCAGTTACCGGGACAGGGAGGGCACCGGGGAGCTGTTTTTT,CASSYRDREGTGELFF
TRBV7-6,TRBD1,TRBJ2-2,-,TGTGCCAGCAGCTCGGGACAGGGGATGATCGGGGAGCTGTTTTTT,CASSSGQGMIGELFF
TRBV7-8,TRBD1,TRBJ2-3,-,TGTGCCAGCAGCTTAAGGGGGCCTAGTGCAGATACGCAGTATTTT,CASSLRGPSADTQYF
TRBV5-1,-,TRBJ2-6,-,TGCGCCAGCAGCCAGGTGAGGGCTGGGGCCAACGTCCTGACTTTC,CASSQVRAGANVLTF
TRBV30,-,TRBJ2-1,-,TGTGCCTGGTCGGAAGTGGGGCCCGAGCAGTTCTTC,CAWSEVGPEQFF
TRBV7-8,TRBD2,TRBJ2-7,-,TGTGCCAGCAGCTTAGTGACCGGGACTAGCGGGGCATATTTGTACTTC,CASSLVTGTSGAYLYF